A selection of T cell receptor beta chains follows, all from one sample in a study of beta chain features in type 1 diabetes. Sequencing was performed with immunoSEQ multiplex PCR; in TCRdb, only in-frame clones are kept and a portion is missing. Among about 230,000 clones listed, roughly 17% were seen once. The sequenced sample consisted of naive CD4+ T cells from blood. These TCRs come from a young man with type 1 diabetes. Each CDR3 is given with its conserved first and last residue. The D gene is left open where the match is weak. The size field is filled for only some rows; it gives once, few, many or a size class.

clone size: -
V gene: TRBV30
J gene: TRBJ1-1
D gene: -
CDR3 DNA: TGTGCCTGGAGTGGAGCGAACACTGAAGCTTTCTTT
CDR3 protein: CAWSGANTEAFF

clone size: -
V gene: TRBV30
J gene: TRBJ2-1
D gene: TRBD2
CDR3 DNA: TGTGCCTGGACTACTAGCGGGAGGAGCAATGAGCAGTTCTTC
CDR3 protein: CAWTTSGRSNEQFF

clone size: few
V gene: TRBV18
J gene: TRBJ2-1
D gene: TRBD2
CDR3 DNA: TGTGCCAGCTCACGTCTTAGCGGGAGCTCCTACAATGAGCAGTTCTTC
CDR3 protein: CASSRLSGSSYNEQFF

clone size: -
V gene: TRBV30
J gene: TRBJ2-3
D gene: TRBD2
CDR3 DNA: TGTGCCTGGAGCCAAACCACTAGCGGGAGGGCACTGTATTTT
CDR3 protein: CAWSQTTSGRALYF

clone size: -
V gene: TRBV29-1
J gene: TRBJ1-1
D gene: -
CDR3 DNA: TGCAGTGCAAGACAGGAGAACACTGAAGCTTTCTTT
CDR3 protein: CSARQENTEAFF

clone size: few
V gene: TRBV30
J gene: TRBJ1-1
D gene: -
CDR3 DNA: TGTGCCTGGAGTCGGCCTCTAAGCGAAGCTTTCTTT
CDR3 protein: CAWSRPLSEAFF

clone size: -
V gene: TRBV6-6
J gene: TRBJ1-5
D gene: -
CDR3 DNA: TGTGCCAGCAACTTACAGGGTCAGCCCCAGCATTTT
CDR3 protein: CASNLQGQPQHF

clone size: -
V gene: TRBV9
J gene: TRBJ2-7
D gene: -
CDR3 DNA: TGTGCCAGCAGCCCCCGCGTCAGCTCCTACGAGCAGTACTTC
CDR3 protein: CASSPRVSSYEQYF

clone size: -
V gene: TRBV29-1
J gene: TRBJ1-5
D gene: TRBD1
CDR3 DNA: TGCAGCGTCTTAGGACAGGGGGGCAATCAGCCCCAGCATTTT
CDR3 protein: CSVLGQGGNQPQHF

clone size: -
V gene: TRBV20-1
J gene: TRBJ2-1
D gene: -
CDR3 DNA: TGCAGTGCTAGTTATCTATCCGAGCAGTTCTTC
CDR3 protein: CSASYLSEQFF

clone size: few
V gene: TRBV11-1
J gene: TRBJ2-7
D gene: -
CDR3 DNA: TGTGCCAGCAGCTTATACCAGGGGGAGCAGTACTTC
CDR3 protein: CASSLYQGEQYF

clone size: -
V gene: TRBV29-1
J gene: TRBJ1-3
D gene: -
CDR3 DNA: TGCAGCGTTCGGGGGCGCTGGGGAAACACCATATATTTT
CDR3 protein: CSVRGRWGNTIYF

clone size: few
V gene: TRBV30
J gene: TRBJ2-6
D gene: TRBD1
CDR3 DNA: TGTGCCTGGAGTTCGATACAGACAGGGTCTGGGGCCAACGTCCTGACTTTC
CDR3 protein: CAWSSIQTGSGANVLTF

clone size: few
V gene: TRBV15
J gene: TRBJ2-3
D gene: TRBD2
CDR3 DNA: TGTGCCACCAGCCCTAGACTAGCGGGGACCACAGATACGCAGTATTTT
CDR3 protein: CATSPRLAGTTDTQYF

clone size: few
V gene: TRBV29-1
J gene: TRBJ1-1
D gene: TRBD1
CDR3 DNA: TGCAGCGTTGGACAGGGTGGGACTGAAGCTTTCTTT
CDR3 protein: CSVGQGGTEAFF

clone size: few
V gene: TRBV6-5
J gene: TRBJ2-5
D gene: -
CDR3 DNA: TGTGCCAGCAGTTACTCTCCAGGGTCCCAAGAGACCCAGTACTTC
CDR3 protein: CASSYSPGSQETQYF

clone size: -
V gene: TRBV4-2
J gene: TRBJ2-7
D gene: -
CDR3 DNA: TGTGCCAGCAGCCAAGATCGCGGGTTAGTCTACGAGCAGTACTTC
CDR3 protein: CASSQDRGLVYEQYF

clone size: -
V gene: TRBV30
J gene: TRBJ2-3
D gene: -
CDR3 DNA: TGTGCCTGGGGTAACTCGGATACGCAGTATTTT
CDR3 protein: CAWGNSDTQYF

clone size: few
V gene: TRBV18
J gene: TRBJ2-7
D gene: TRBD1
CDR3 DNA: TGTGCCAGCTCACCTAGACAGGGCGGCGAGCAGTACTTC
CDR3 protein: CASSPRQGGEQYF

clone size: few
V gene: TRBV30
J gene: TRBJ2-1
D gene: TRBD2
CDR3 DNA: TGTGCCTGGACCCGAGGACTAGCGGGAAACAATGAGCAGTTCTTC
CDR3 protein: CAWTRGLAGNNEQFF

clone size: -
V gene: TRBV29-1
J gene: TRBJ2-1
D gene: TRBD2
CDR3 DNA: TGCAGCGTTGAAGGTCTAGCGGGTTTCTACAATGAGCAGTTCTTC
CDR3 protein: CSVEGLAGFYNEQFF

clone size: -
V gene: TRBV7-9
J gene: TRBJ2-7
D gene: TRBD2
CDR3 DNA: TGTGCCAGCAGCTTGGGACTAGCCTCCTCGAATGAGCAGTACTTC
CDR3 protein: CASSLGLASSNEQYF

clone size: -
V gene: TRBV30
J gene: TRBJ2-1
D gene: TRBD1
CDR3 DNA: TGTGCCTGGAGGCCGGGACAGCACAATGAGCAGTTCTTC
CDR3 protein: CAWRPGQHNEQFF

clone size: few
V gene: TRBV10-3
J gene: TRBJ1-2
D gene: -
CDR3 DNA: TGTGCCATCGATCCCATGGGGAACTATGGCTACACCTTC
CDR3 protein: CAIDPMGNYGYTF

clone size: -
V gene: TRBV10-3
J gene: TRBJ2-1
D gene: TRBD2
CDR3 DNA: TGTGCCACCGGCGGGGGCTCCTACAATGAGCAGTTCTTC
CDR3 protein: CATGGGSYNEQFF

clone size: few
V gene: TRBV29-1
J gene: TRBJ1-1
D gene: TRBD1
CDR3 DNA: TGCAGCGTTGGACAGGGGGGTACTGAAGCTTTCTTT
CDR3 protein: CSVGQGGTEAFF

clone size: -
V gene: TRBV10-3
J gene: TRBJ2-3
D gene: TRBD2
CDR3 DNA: TGTGCCATCAGTCCCACAGCGGGAGGACCCCGGGAGGGTACGCAGTATTTT
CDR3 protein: CAISPTAGGPREGTQYF

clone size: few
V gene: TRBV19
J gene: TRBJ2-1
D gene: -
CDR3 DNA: TGTGCCAGTAGTATTCATACTAGCACTGGGAATGAGCAGTTCTTC
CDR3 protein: CASSIHTSTGNEQFF

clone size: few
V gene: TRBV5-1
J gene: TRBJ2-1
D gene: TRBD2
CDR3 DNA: TGCGCCAGCAGCTTGAGGAGCGGGAGTACTAATGAGCAGTTCTTC
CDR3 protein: CASSLRSGSTNEQFF

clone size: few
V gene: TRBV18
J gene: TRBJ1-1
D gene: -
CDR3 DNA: TGTGCCAGCTCCTTCGGACAGTTGAACACTGAAGCTTTCTTT
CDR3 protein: CASSFGQLNTEAFF

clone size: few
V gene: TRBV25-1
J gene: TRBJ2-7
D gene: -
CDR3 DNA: TGTGCCAGCAGTGCCTCATCGACCTACGAGCAGTACTTC
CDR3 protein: CASSASSTYEQYF

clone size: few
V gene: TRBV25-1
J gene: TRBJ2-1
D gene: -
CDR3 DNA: TGTGCCAGCAGTGAACCAGGGGGGAATGAGCAGTTCTTC
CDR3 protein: CASSEPGGNEQFF

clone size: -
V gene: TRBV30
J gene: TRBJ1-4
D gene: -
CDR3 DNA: TGTGCCTGGAGTGGAGCAGGGTTGCAAAAACTGTTTTTT
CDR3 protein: CAWSGAGLQKLFF

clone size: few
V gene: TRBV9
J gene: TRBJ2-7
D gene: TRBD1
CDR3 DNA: TGTGCCAGCAGCGGAATCTCCGGGACAGGATCCTACGAGCAGTACTTC
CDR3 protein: CASSGISGTGSYEQYF

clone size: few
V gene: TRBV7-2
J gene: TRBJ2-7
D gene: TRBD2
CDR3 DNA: TGTGCCAGCAGCTTAGTGCGGGGGAGCTCCTACGAGCAGTACTTC
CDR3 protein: CASSLVRGSSYEQYF

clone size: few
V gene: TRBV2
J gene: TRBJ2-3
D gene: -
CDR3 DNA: TGTGCCAGCAGTGAGAACGCGGGGACAGATACGCAGTATTTT
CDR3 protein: CASSENAGTDTQYF

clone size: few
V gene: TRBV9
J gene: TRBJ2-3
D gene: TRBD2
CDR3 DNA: TGTGCCAGCAGCCGACTAGCGGGAGACACAGATACGCAGTATTTT
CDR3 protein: CASSRLAGDTDTQYF